These 17 T cell receptor beta chains share one sample of origin, sequenced in a study of cytomegalovirus exposure and HLA in healthy donors. The PCR was carried out with 60 Vbeta primers and 13 Jbeta primers. Clones were sequenced by immunoSEQ multiplex PCR, and TCRdb holds only the in-frame ones, with some missing. The table includes around 150,000 clones, roughly 80% detected once. Sample: PBMCs. The receptors stem from a woman aged 35 to 49 in good health and CMV-seronegative.

The CDR3 loop reads CASSGQGGTEAFF. CDR3 coding DNA: TGTGCCAGCAGTGGGCAGGGCGGCACTGAAGCTTTCTTT. This chain joins TRBV7-3 and TRBJ1-1; the D gene is possibly TRBD1 (5 bases). V was pared by 6 bases and J by 4 bases, with 12 bases between. Per germline, CDR1 SGHTA and CDR2 FQGTGA. The CDR3 runs 13 residues.

As concerns this clone: This sample includes further DNA sequences coding for the same CDR3. CDR3 in DNA: TGTGCCAGCAGCTCTGGCGAGACCCAGTACTTC. It codes for CASSSGETQYF. The chain combines TRBV7-9 with TRBJ2-5; D is unclear. Trimming removed 4 bases from V and 5 bases from J, with 5 bases in between. CDR3 size: 11 residues. Germline-derived CDR1 and CDR2 are SEHNR and FQNEAQ (reference sequence).

The chain uses TRBV5-1 and TRBJ2-7, with 9 bases fitting TRBD1. The CDR3 spans 15 residues. Germline V gene data show CDR1 as SGHRS and CDR2 as YFSETQ. J lost 4 bases, V lost 4 bases, and 9 bases had no gene match. DNA of the CDR3: TGCGCCAGCAGCATTGGGACAGGGTGGATGTACGAGCAGTACTTC. Translation gives CASSIGTGWMYEQYF.

This clone was seen a few times. The chain couples TRBV6-5 to TRBJ1-3; D is undetermined. CDR3 length: 15 amino acids. Germline V CDR1 and CDR2: MNHEY, SVGAGI. V was trimmed by 0 bases and J by 2 bases, leaving 8 bases between them. The CDR3 nucleotides are TGTGCCAGCAGTTACTCTGTCGGGGCTGGAAACACCATATATTTT. It codes for CASSYSVGAGNTIYF.

This sequence joins TRBV27 and TRBJ2-7; maybe TRBD2 (5 bases). This CDR3 region has 13 residues. Trimming shortened V by 7 bases and J by 0 bases, and 10 bases separated the two germline ends. CDR1 and CDR2 (germline): MNHEY, SMNVEV (reference sequence). The CDR3 region has the DNA TGTGCCAGCACCACTAGGGACTCCTACGAGCAGTACTTC. It specifies CASTTRDSYEQYF.

The chain couples TRBV5-4 to TRBJ1-3, with 8 bases matching TRBD1. This CDR3 is 18 amino acids long. The germline CDR1 and CDR2 sequences are SGHNT and YYREEE (reference sequence). With V trimmed by 4 bases and J by 0 bases, 12 bases remained unmatched. CDR3 loop: CASSLGLTGASSGNTIYF. The CDR3 DNA reads as TGTGCCAGCAGCCTTGGGTTGACAGGGGCCTCCTCTGGAAACACCATATATTTT.

This clone was counted between two and nine times. The V and J genes are TRBV4-2 and TRBJ1-3; 7 bases are shared with TRBD1. Per the germline V gene, CDR1 is LGHNA and CDR2 is YNFKEQ. The CDR3 loop spans 17 amino acids. J gave up 0 bases and V 4 bases, and 9 bases lay outside the gene matches. CDR3 residues: CASSLGGQVNSGNTIYF. The DNA for the CDR3 is TGTGCCAGCAGCCTAGGCGGACAGGTCAACTCTGGAAACACCATATATTTT.

The gene calls are TRBV4-1 and TRBJ1-2, with 7 bases matching TRBD1. The junction had 19 bases not matched to a gene; V was cut back by 4 bases and J by 5 bases. The V gene's germline CDR1 is MGHRA and CDR2 YSYEKL. CDR3 length equals 18 residues. The CDR3 DNA is TGCGCCAGCAGCCTCGATGGACAGGATCGGGCGGTCCGTTATGGCTACACCTTC. Its protein product is CASSLDGQDRAVRYGYTF.

The chain is built from TRBV7-8 and TRBJ1-1, with no clear D. The V end was cut by 6 bases, the J end by 1 base, with 9 bases between. CDR3 length: 13 amino acids. Germline CDR1 is SGHVS and CDR2 is FQNEAQ. CDR3 DNA: TGTGCCAGCAGTCGAGACACGAACACTGAAGCTTTCTTT. It is translated as CASSRDTNTEAFF.

V gene TRBV7-2 combines with J gene TRBJ1-5; D is uncertain. In germline, CDR1 is SGHTA, CDR2 FQGNSA. The CDR3 extends over 14 amino acids. Trimming cost V 1 base and J 3 bases, with 7 bases left between them. The CDR3 spells CASSLDKTNQPQHF. CDR3 coding DNA: TGTGCCAGCAGCTTAGACAAAACCAATCAGCCCCAGCATTTT.

This clone was picked up one time. The gene calls are TRBV18 and TRBJ1-6; TRBD1 matches 8 bases. Trimming cost V 4 bases and J 10 bases; bases outside gene matches: 6. The CDR3 is 14 amino acids. CDR1 KGHSH and CDR2 LQKENI come from the germline V gene. The CDR3 DNA reads TGTGCCAGCTCACAGGACAGGGTGGGATCACCCCTCCACTTT. It translates to CASSQDRVGSPLHF. Supplemented by reference TRBV18 and TRBJ1-6, the full variable domain reads NAGVMQNPRHLVRRRGQEARLRCSPMKGHSHVYWYRQLPEEGLKFMVYLQKENIIDESGMPKERFSAEFPKEGPSILRIQQVVRGDSAAYFCASSQDRVGSPLHFGNGTRLTVT.

The chain has TRBV18 and TRBJ2-5, with 8 positions matching TRBD1. V dropped 2 bases and J dropped 4; count of bases not matched to a gene: 9. This CDR3 region has 16 residues. Germline CDR1 KGHSH, CDR2 LQKENI. The CDR3 nucleotides read TGTGCCAGCTCACCAGGACAGGGTACCTTTCGAGAGACCCAGTACTTC. This translates into CASSPGQGTFRETQYF.

V gene TRBV27 combines with J gene TRBJ2-7, with a possible D match to TRBD2 (6 bases). V was trimmed by 6 bases and J by 2 bases, leaving 17 bases between them. The CDR3 is 15 amino acids. Germline CDR1 is MNHEY and CDR2 is SMNVEV (reference sequence). The DNA for the CDR3 is TGTGCCAGCAGCCTCCGAGGAGGGGCGCCCTACGAGCAGTACTTC. Translation: CASSLRGGAPYEQYF.

The chain employs TRBV5-6 and TRBJ2-4, with a tentative D call TRBD2 (5 bases). Trimming removed 1 base from V and 2 bases from J, with 7 bases in between. The CDR3 sequence is 14 residues long. Germline CDR1 and CDR2: SGHDT and YYEEEE. For the CDR3, the DNA is TGTGCCAGCAGCTTGCCGGGAACCAAAAACATTCAGTACTTC. It codes for CASSLPGTKNIQYF.

The J gene is TRBJ2-5, the V gene TRBV5-1, with 10 positions matching TRBD1. Near its end, the DNA agrees better with TRBJ2-7, so the J call may be wrong. The CDR3 is made up of 15 amino acids. Germline assignment: CDR1 SGHRS and CDR2 YFSETQ. The CDR3 bases are TGCGCCAGCAGCTTAAGGACAGGGGGGGCCTACGAGCAGTACTTC. It specifies CASSLRTGGAYEQYF.

J is TRBJ2-1 and V is TRBV6-5, with 8 bases matching TRBD2. V shed 6 bases and J 0 bases; nucleotides not matched to a gene: 1. The CDR3 is made up of 14 amino acids. Germline V lookup: CDR1 MNHEY, CDR2 SVGAGI. CDR3 in DNA: TGTGCCAGCAGAGCGGGGGTCTCCTACAATGAGCAGTTCTTC. Protein: CASRAGVSYNEQFF.

This chain uses TRBV6-6 with TRBJ2-5; a weak D match, TRBD1 (6 bases). Germline assignment: CDR1 MNHNY and CDR2 SVGAGI (reference sequence). Trimming removed 2 bases from V and 5 bases from J, with 18 bases in between. This CDR3 is built from 16 residues. The CDR3 is CASSYRTVGFVETQYF. The CDR3 bases are TGTGCCAGCAGTTACCGGACAGTCGGGTTCGTCGAGACCCAGTACTTC.